One and the same sample provided the 8 T cell receptor beta chains below, sequenced in a study of blood T cell repertoires in COVID-19. Here immunoSEQ multiplex PCR was the method, and the copy in TCRdb shows in-frame clones only, minus some. The sample contains about 180,000 clones, roughly three quarters of which appear only once. Sequences were obtained from peripheral blood. The receptor source for this set is an elderly woman with COVID-19, enrolled during active disease.

As to this clone: The same CDR3 can be traced to other DNA sequences in this sample. This rearrangement joins TRBV2 to TRBJ1-4; 8 nucleotides line up with TRBD1. There are 13 residues in the CDR3. The V segment lost 6 bases and the J segment 8 bases; nucleotides outside the gene matches: 5. Germline CDR1 and CDR2: SNHLY and FYNNEI. The CDR3 loop is CASRGTGGEKLFF. Here the CDR3 DNA reads TGTGCCAGCAGGGGAACAGGGGGGGAAAAACTGTTTTTT.

This clone was detected once. The V and J genes are TRBV11-2 and TRBJ2-2; 13 bases match TRBD2. Germline assignment: CDR1 SGHAT and CDR2 FQNNGV. The CDR3 consists of 18 residues. Trimming removed 5 bases from V and 2 bases from J; junction bases left unmatched: 8. The CDR3, as DNA: TGTGCCAGCAGCACTGGGACTAGCGGGAACCTTAACACCGGGGAGCTGTTTTTT. It yields the protein CASSTGTSGNLNTGELFF.

The V call is TRBV28, the J call TRBJ1-3; 7 bases align to TRBD1. Unmatched junction bases numbered 6, after V lost 6 bases and J lost 4 bases. CDR3 length equals 14 residues. CDR1 is MDHEN, CDR2 SYDVKM, per germline. CDR3 sequence reads: CASSLGQWGNTIYF. CDR3 sequence (DNA): TGTGCCAGCAGCCTGGGACAGTGGGGAAACACCATATATTTT.

The V and J genes are TRBV6-2 or TRBV6-3 and TRBJ1-6, with a possible D match to TRBD1 (6 bases). Germline V lookup: CDR1 MNHEY, CDR2 SVGEGT. The V end lost 2 bases, the J end lost 0 bases, and 11 bases lay between the germline ends. The CDR3 totals 17 residues. The CDR3 nucleotides read TGTGCCAGCAGTTACGGGAGGGGGAGCTCCTATAATTCACCCCTCCACTTT. It yields the protein CASSYGRGSSYNSPLHF.

The genes are TRBV11-3 and TRBJ2-7; 10 nucleotides align to TRBD1. V lost 4 bases and J lost 7; bases outside the gene matches: 19. The CDR3 is 18 amino acids. Germline values: CDR1 SGHNT, CDR2 YENEEA. CDR3 region: CASSSRFGSGQGNFEQYF. DNA for the CDR3: TGTGCCAGCAGCTCTCGATTCGGCTCGGGACAGGGGAATTTTGAGCAGTACTTC.

V and J are TRBV4-1 and TRBJ2-1, with TRBD1 as a possible D gene (6 bases). CDR3 size: 17 residues. The V end was cut by 0 bases, the J end by 4 bases, with 16 bases between. Germline values: CDR1 MGHRA, CDR2 YSYEKL. The CDR3 loop is CASSQEGTPSVYNEQFF. The CDR3 DNA follows: TGCGCCAGCAGCCAAGAAGGGACACCTTCCGTTTACAATGAGCAGTTCTTC.

The rearrangement links TRBV7-8 to TRBJ2-4, with 8 positions matching TRBD1. Germline trimming cut 3 bases from V and 8 bases from J; bases unmatched to any gene: 3. The CDR3 length is 13 residues. Germline CDR1 and CDR2: SGHVS and FQNEAQ. This CDR3 reads CASSFTGGDIQYF. CDR3 sequence (DNA): TGTGCCAGCAGCTTTACAGGGGGTGACATTCAGTACTTC.

This clone was seen a few times. Here the CDR3 DNA reads TGTGCCAGCGGGAGGGCTAACTATGGCTACACCTTC. Translated: CASGRANYGYTF. The rearrangement joins TRBV2 to TRBJ1-2; D is undetermined. Germline CDR1 is SNHLY and CDR2 is FYNNEI. V was clipped by 8 bases and J by 0 bases, with 7 bases between them. There are 12 residues in the CDR3.